This T cell receptor (beta chain) was captured by sequencing in a study of post-analysis software for immune sequencing data (dated by TCRdb to 2014 to 2015). For context, the study as a whole: Disease courses on record covered relapsing-remitting, secondary progressive and progressive-relapsing multiple sclerosis, though some patients had no subtype annotation. A subset of samples was prepared in parallel using single-end sample barcoding, then pooled and co-amplified after Illumina adapter ligation. The patient repertoires were compared against 11 previously published healthy control repertoires obtained from donors aged about 6 to 25 years.

About this clonotype: Its binding antigen is unknown. No clone much larger than this one lies a single base away; base qualities are absent.

The library was produced with PCR. Sequencing used an Illumina HiSeq 2500. To reduce PCR and sequencing biases, unique molecular identifiers were incorporated into the TCR beta cDNA libraries. Approximately 500,000 cDNA molecules were obtained per 1 to 10 million input T cells, so each molecule approximated one T cell. The patient libraries were prepared and sequenced using the same protocol as the earlier healthy control dataset. Within a given batch, samples were prepared together, multiplexed and sequenced on the same HiSeq lane. As for the authors' bioinformatics: Raw barcoded reads were processed with MIGEC, and single-read molecular identifier groups were discarded before consensus assembly and CDR3 extraction. VDJtools was used for post-analysis of the clonotype tables, and diversity was normalized by down-sampling every dataset to the size of the smallest sample. To correct batch-related cross-sample contamination, repertoire overlap clustering matched CDR3 amino acid sequences but not nucleotide sequences. TCRdb took the public reads, trimmed them with fastp at Q25, ran MiXCR for clone calling and kept in-frame beta chains. Each record represents a unique CDR3 protein, reported with the most common genes and DNA among its rows. The V and J calls reflect TCRdb's pipeline rather than the authors' work. The sample records about 820,000 distinct CDR3 sequences, about 53% of which are singletons. Approximately 4.3% of the sample rests with the top ten.

The paper's findings and limits, for the study overall: Roughly 5 TRBV segments, including TRBV5-6, TRBV5-1 and TRBV20-1, were significantly more frequent in patients than controls. The multiple sclerosis patient group was slightly younger than the control group. Significantly lower normalized Chao1 diversity was found in multiple sclerosis patients than in controls, suggesting substantial peripheral T-cell clonal expansion. Direct clustering with F measure revealed strong co-clustering of samples prepared in the same batch, which led to a batch-effect correction.

To demonstrate the VDJtools post-analysis software, TCR beta repertoires were profiled from the peripheral blood of more than ten young patients with multiple sclerosis. The multiple sclerosis patients were children and adolescents between roughly 6 and 16 years of age. As encoded in the germline V gene, CDR1 is SGHDN while CDR2 is FVKESK. The CDR3 measures 16 amino acids from cysteine to phenylalanine. Only the CDR3 part of the read is kept: 48 bases, read in frame from the first base. V is trimmed back by 3 bases and J by 5 bases, and the junction contains 10 bases that no gene match accounts for.

The TCR originated in a girl aged 5 to 17 with multiple sclerosis. The receptor chain draws on TRBV14 and TRBJ2-1; 7 junctional bases match TRBD2. Specimen: blood. The DNA sequence is given as TGTGCCAGCAGCCAGGCCCTGGGACTACCCGACAATGAGCAGTTCTTC. This codes for CASSQALGLPDNEQFF.